The 10 T cell receptor beta chains below come from one sample, sequenced in a study of T-cell reconstitution after alpha-beta-depleted transplantation in children. Unique molecular identifiers were used in preparing the TCRbeta library. MiXCR was run by TCRdb on the PCR reads, yielding one entry per CDR3 protein. This sample has almost 500,000 distinct CDR3 sequences, with approximately 10% found just once. Source: PBMCs, taken before TCRalphabeta/CD19-depleted stem cell transplant. The receptors here all came from a child aged 2-15 years with inherited bone marrow failure, due to receive a stem cell transplant.

In its sample, this clonotype was seen many times. The gene calls are TRBV29-1 and TRBJ2-3; TRBD2 matches at 10 bases. CDR3 length: 20 residues. The junction had 18 bases not matched to a gene; V was cut back by 1 base and J by 2 bases. Germline values: CDR1 SQVTM, CDR2 ANQGSEA. In nucleotides, the CDR3 is TGCAGCGTTGAAGGGCTAGCGGGAGCACCCCGAGGGTCTTACACAGATACGCAGTATTTT. Translation: CSVEGLAGAPRGSYTDTQYF.

In this sample, this clonotype turned up many times. The genes are TRBV2 and TRBJ2-7; 7 bases are a match to TRBD2. The CDR3 runs to 15 residues. V was clipped by 4 bases and J by 1 base; unmatched bases: 7. Germline-derived CDR1 and CDR2 are SNHLY and FYNNEI. In nucleotides, the CDR3 is TGTGCCAGCAGTGCCCCGAGACTAGCTTCCTACGAGCAGTACTTC. Amino acid sequence: CASSAPRLASYEQYF.

This clonotype came up a few times. The V and J genes are TRBV20-1 and TRBJ2-3, with TRBD2 matching over 9 bases. The germline CDR1 and CDR2 sequences are DFQATT and SNEGSKA (reference sequence). The CDR3 has 15 residues. V lost 3 bases and J lost 6; bases outside the gene matches: 10. The CDR3: CSASRSSGAWDTQYF. The CDR3 coding sequence is TGCAGTGCTAGTCGTTCTAGCGGGGCTTGGGATACGCAGTATTTT.

J is TRBJ2-7 and V is TRBV19; a weak D match, TRBD1 (6 bases). The CDR3 loop spans 14 amino acids. CDR1 LNHDA and CDR2 SQIVND come from the germline V gene (reference sequence). The V gene lost 2 bases and the J gene lost 5 bases, with 13 bases spanning the gap. CDR3 sequence (DNA): TGTGCCAGTAGTATATCAGGGACAACGGACGAGCAGTACTTC. Translation: CASSISGTTDEQYF. The entire variable domain, with the rest obtained from reference TRBV19 and TRBJ2-7, is as follows: DGGITQSPKYLFRKEGQNVTLSCEQNLNHDAMYWYRQDPGQGLRLIYYSQIVNDFQKGDIAEGYSVSREKKESFPLTVTSAQKNPTAFYLCASSISGTTDEQYFGPGTRLTVT.

This clonotype has at least ten counts. The chain links TRBV15 to TRBJ2-1, with no clear D. V lost 6 bases, J lost 3 bases, and 9 bases lay in between. This CDR3 has 13 amino acids. CDR1 and CDR2 from the germline V gene are LNHNV and YYDKDF (reference sequence). The DNA of the CDR3 is TGTGCCACCAGGCAGGCCTACTACAATGAGCAGTTCTTC. It translates to CATRQAYYNEQFF.

This clonotype was counted between two and nine times. V gene TRBV6-1 combines with J gene TRBJ2-7; maybe TRBD1 (6 bases). The CDR3 spans 16 residues. Trimming removed 5 bases at V and 0 bases at J, with 17 bases between. Germline loops: CDR1 MNHNS, CDR2 SASEGT. This chain's CDR3 is CASSRRETGSSYEQYF. The CDR3 bases are TGTGCCAGCAGTAGAAGGGAGACAGGTTCCTCCTACGAGCAGTACTTC.

This clonotype was seen a few times. The genes are TRBV7-8 and TRBJ1-1, with a tentative D call TRBD1 (5 bases). V lost 5 bases and J lost 2, with 9 bases in between. The CDR3 runs to 13 residues. Per the germline V gene, CDR1 is SGHVS and CDR2 is FQNEAQ. The CDR3 spells CASSAGRNTEAFF. The CDR3, as DNA: TGTGCCAGCAGCGCGGGACGAAACACTGAAGCTTTCTTT.

This clonotype came up a few times. The gene calls are TRBV19 and TRBJ2-2; 7 bases map to TRBD2. The CDR3 spans 16 residues. V gave up 5 bases and J gave up 4 bases; unmatched junction bases: 10. Germline V gene sequence: CDR1 LNHDA, CDR2 SQIVND (reference sequence). The CDR3 here is CASSLASGEPTGELFF. The CDR3 DNA sequence: TGTGCCAGTAGTTTGGCTAGCGGAGAACCCACCGGGGAGCTGTTTTTT.

This clonotype was seen many times. The CDR3 reads CASSSQGALDNEQFF. Written as DNA, the CDR3 is TGTGCCAGCAGCTCCCAGGGGGCATTGGACAATGAGCAGTTCTTC. The genes are TRBV7-2 and TRBJ2-1; 8 nucleotides agree with TRBD1. Per germline, CDR1 SGHTA and CDR2 FQGNSA. J gave up 5 bases and V 4 bases, and 7 bases lay outside the gene matches. CDR3 length equals 15 residues.

This clonotype was seen repeatedly, ten times or more. The chain uses TRBV27 and TRBJ2-3; 13 nucleotides line up with TRBD2. From germline, CDR1 is MNHEY and CDR2 SMNVEV (reference sequence). CDR3 length: 16 amino acids. J gave up 2 bases and V 5 bases, and 4 bases lay outside the gene matches. The CDR3 nucleotides are TGTGCCAGCAGTGAGACTAGCGGGGGGTCCACAGATACGCAGTATTTT. Amino acids: CASSETSGGSTDTQYF.